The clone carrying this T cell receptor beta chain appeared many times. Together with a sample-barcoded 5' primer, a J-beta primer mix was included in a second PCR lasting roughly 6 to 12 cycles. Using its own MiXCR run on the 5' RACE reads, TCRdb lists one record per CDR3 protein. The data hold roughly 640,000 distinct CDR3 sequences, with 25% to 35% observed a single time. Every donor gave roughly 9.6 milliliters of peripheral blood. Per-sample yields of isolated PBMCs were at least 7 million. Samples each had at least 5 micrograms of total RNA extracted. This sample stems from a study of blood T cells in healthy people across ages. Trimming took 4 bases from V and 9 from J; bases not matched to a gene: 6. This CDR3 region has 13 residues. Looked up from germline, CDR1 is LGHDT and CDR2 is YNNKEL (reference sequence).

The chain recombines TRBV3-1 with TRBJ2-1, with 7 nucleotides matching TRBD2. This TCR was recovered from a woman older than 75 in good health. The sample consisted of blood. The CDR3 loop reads CASSPPGRGEQFF. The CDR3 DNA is TGTGCCAGCAGCCCCCCGGGGAGGGGTGAGCAGTTCTTC.